This T cell receptor (beta chain) was captured by sequencing in a study of OX40 agonist ivuxolimab in advanced cancers. Study background: Of mixed ages from about 23 to 79 and averaging around 60 years, the group was about 80% male.

Study observations and caveats: Some nonresponders also had low normalized T-cell clonal expansion. Expanded clones tended on average to be more numerous among CD8+ T cells than CD4+. Not determined was the antigen specificity of the expanded peripheral T cells.

V lost 6 bases and J lost 7, with 12 bases in between. The CDR3 is made up of 13 amino acids. Germline CDR1 is MNHEY and CDR2 is SMNVEV (reference sequence). Clones were sequenced by immunoSEQ multiplex PCR, and TCRdb holds only the in-frame ones, with some missing. Counted here are tens of thousands of clones, 80% to 90% occurring once; the ten biggest clones make up more than 13%. Points on this clone: The antigen is not known.

The material was CD4+ or CD8+ T cells sorted from blood, obtained in a trial of the OX40 agonist ivuxolimab. V is TRBV27 and J is TRBJ2-2; no clear D. This TCR derives from an adult with an advanced solid tumor such as melanoma, head and neck, liver or kidney cancer. Here the CDR3 DNA reads TGTGCCAGCAGCCCCGGCTTTATCGGGGAGCTGTTTTTT. Its protein is CASSPGFIGELFF.